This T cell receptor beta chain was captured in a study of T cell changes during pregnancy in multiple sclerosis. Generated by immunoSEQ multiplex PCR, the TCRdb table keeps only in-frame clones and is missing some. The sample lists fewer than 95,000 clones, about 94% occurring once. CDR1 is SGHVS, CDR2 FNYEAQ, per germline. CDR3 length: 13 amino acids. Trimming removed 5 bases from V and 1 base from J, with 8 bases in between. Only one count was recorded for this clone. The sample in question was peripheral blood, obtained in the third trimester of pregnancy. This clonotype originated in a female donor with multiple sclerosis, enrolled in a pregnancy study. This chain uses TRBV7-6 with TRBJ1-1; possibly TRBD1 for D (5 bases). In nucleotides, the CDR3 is TGTGCCAGCAGCCCAGGGAAGAACACTGAAGCTTTCTTT. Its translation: CASSPGKNTEAFF.